Listed below are T cell receptor beta chains from one sample, sequenced in a study of blood T cell repertoires in COVID-19. Method: immunoSEQ multiplex PCR; TCRdb's copy keeps in-frame clones and lacks some. The sample shows some 93,000 clones, around nine tenths of them seen only once. Sequencing was performed on peripheral blood. These receptors were taken from a man over 45 with acute or convalescent COVID-19. Both conserved end residues are part of each CDR3. D genes are given only for firm matches. Size is omitted from some rows. Given values are once, few, many or a class for expanded clones.

clone size | J gene | D gene | V gene | CDR3 protein | CDR3 DNA
- | TRBJ2-1 | - | TRBV5-1 | CASSLVVYGSEQFF | TGCGCCAGCAGCTTGGTGGTTTATGGTAGTGAGCAGTTCTTC
- | TRBJ1-1 | TRBD1 | TRBV27 | CASRREGARTEAFF | TGTGCCAGCCGGCGGGAGGGGGCGCGAACTGAAGCTTTCTTT
- | TRBJ1-1 | - | TRBV5-4 | CASSLGQMNTEAFF | TGTGCCAGCAGCTTGGGGCAGATGAACACTGAAGCTTTCTTT
- | TRBJ2-1 | TRBD2 | TRBV20-1 | CSASSRRGSSYNEQFF | TGCAGTGCTAGTTCAAGGCGGGGGAGCTCCTACAATGAGCAGTTCTTC
- | TRBJ1-1 | - | TRBV3-1/TRBV3-2 | CASSQVTGREAFF | TGTGCCAGCAGCCAAGTAACAGGGCGTGAAGCTTTCTTT
- | TRBJ2-6 | - | TRBV18 | CASSPFGDLSGANVLTF | TGTGCCAGCTCACCTTTCGGGGATCTCTCTGGGGCCAACGTCCTGACTTTC
- | TRBJ2-1 | TRBD2 | TRBV7-2 | CASSLGLASYNEQFF | TGTGCCAGCAGCTTGGGACTAGCGTCCTACAATGAGCAGTTCTTC
- | TRBJ2-1 | TRBD2 | TRBV18 | CASSPSGRSEQFF | TGTGCCAGCTCACCTAGCGGGAGAAGTGAGCAGTTCTTC
once | TRBJ1-1 | - | TRBV9 | CASSDRQTNTEAFF | TGTGCCAGCAGCGACCGACAGACGAACACTGAAGCTTTCTTT
- | TRBJ2-2 | - | TRBV19 | CASSRGEAVDTGELFF | TGTGCCAGTAGTAGAGGGGAGGCTGTGGACACCGGGGAGCTGTTTTTT
- | TRBJ1-2 | TRBD1 | TRBV4-1 | CASSQAPQGVNAYGYTF | TGCGCCAGCAGCCAAGCGCCCCAGGGGGTAAATGCCTATGGCTACACCTTC
- | TRBJ1-2 | - | TRBV25-1 | CASSDAGLNYGYTF | TGTGCCAGCAGTGATGCAGGCTTGAACTATGGCTACACCTTC
- | TRBJ2-1 | - | TRBV27 | CASSVTAEVDNEQFF | TGTGCCAGCAGTGTGACCGCTGAGGTAGACAATGAGCAGTTCTTC
- | TRBJ1-2 | - | TRBV3-1/TRBV3-2 | CASSQSTRDGYTF | TGTGCCAGCAGCCAATCCACTAGAGACGGCTACACCTTC
- | TRBJ2-5 | TRBD2 | TRBV7-2 | CASSLGLALETQYF | TGTGCCAGCAGCTTGGGACTAGCTCTGGAGACCCAGTACTTC
- | TRBJ1-4 | TRBD1 | TRBV19 | CAGGGGQGGEKLFF | TGTGCGGGGGGAGGGGGACAGGGAGGCGAAAAACTGTTTTTT
- | TRBJ2-7 | - | TRBV5-5 | CASSFMAVEQYF | TGTGCCAGCAGCTTTATGGCGGTCGAGCAGTACTTC
- | TRBJ2-1 | TRBD2 | TRBV7-8 | CASSTGLAGGFTGQFF | TGTGCCAGCAGCACCGGACTAGCGGGAGGGTTTACCGGGCAGTTCTTC
few | TRBJ2-5 | TRBD2 | TRBV2 | CASKGLAGGQKSQETQYF | TGTGCCAGCAAGGGACTAGCGGGAGGCCAAAAGTCACAAGAGACCCAGTACTTC
- | TRBJ2-1 | TRBD1 | TRBV5-1 | CASSARAGGGRPPYNEQFF | TGCGCCAGCAGCGCCCGGGCAGGGGGCGGCCGTCCTCCTTACAATGAGCAGTTCTTC
- | TRBJ2-1 | TRBD2 | TRBV5-1 | CASSWGLAGRNEQFF | TGCGCCAGCAGCTGGGGACTAGCGGGACGCAATGAGCAGTTCTTC
- | TRBJ1-1 | TRBD1 | TRBV5-1 | CASSLNGDRNTEAFF | TGCGCCAGCAGCTTAAACGGGGACAGAAACACTGAAGCTTTCTTT
- | TRBJ1-4 | TRBD1 | TRBV6-5 | CASSFTGVGEKLFF | TGTGCCAGCAGTTTTACAGGGGTAGGCGAAAAACTGTTTTTT
- | TRBJ2-2 | - | TRBV19 | CASSRGLANTGELFF | TGTGCCAGTAGTCGAGGTCTGGCCAACACCGGGGAGCTGTTTTTT
- | TRBJ2-1 | TRBD2 | TRBV2 | CASSELPSGYNEQFF | TGTGCCAGCAGTGAACTCCCTAGCGGCTACAATGAGCAGTTCTTC
- | TRBJ2-1 | TRBD2 | TRBV4-1 | CASSQGAGVTYNEQFF | TGCGCCAGCAGCCAAGGGGCGGGAGTGACCTACAATGAGCAGTTCTTC
- | TRBJ1-2 | TRBD1 | TRBV5-1 | CAIRTGDNYGYTF | TGCGCCATCCGGACAGGGGATAACTATGGCTACACCTTC
- | TRBJ2-3 | TRBD2 | TRBV28 | CASSPLAGTTDTQYF | TGTGCCAGCAGTCCCCTAGCGGGGACCACAGATACGCAGTATTTT
- | TRBJ1-2 | - | TRBV5-4 | CASRLRDSDGYTF | TGTGCCAGCAGGTTGAGGGACTCGGATGGCTACACCTTC
few | TRBJ2-2 | TRBD2 | TRBV7-2 | CASSLVRTSGYTGELFF | TGTGCCAGCAGCTTAGTAAGGACTAGCGGTTACACCGGGGAGCTGTTTTTT
- | TRBJ2-3 | - | TRBV5-1 | CASSLGGSTDTQYF | TGCGCCAGCAGCTTGGGCGGGAGCACAGATACGCAGTATTTT
- | TRBJ2-7 | - | TRBV7-8 | CASSFYMDSSYEQYF | TGTGCCAGCAGCTTCTATATGGACAGCTCCTACGAGCAGTACTTC
- | TRBJ2-5 | - | TRBV6-5 | CASRTTGGATQYF | TGTGCCAGCAGGACGACAGGAGGAGCGACCCAGTACTTC
once | TRBJ2-3 | - | TRBV11-2 | CASSRVSRTDTQYF | TGTGCCAGCAGCAGAGTATCGCGCACAGATACGCAGTATTTT